The next 5 T cell receptor beta chains were all read from a single sample in a study of blood T cells in healthy people across ages. Alongside a J-beta primer mix, a sample-barcoded 5' primer served in a second PCR lasting about 7 to 11 cycles. Each CDR3 protein is one row after TCRdb ran MiXCR on the 5' RACE reads. The data show about 1.4 million distinct CDR3 sequences, approximately 63% seen once. The specimen sequenced was blood. Source of these receptors: a man between 18 and 29 years old in good health.

The chain has TRBV29-1 and TRBJ2-4, with D possibly being TRBD2 (5 bases). The assigned J gene may be wrong: the sequence end matches TRBJ2-7 better. The CDR3 spans 15 residues. CDR1 is SQVTM and CDR2 is ANQGSEA in the germline V gene. The CDR3 here is CSVEEGDRLTYEQYF. CDR3 sequence (DNA): TGCAGCGTTGAAGAGGGAGACCGCTTAACCTACGAGCAGTACTTC.

The CDR3 is CASSVRTDLTGELFF. DNA of the CDR3: TGTGCCAGCAGCGTTCGGACAGACCTTACCGGGGAGCTGTTTTTT. The chain couples TRBV4-2 to TRBJ2-2; a possible D gene is TRBD1 (6 bases). This CDR3 region has 15 residues. Germline V gene sequence: CDR1 LGHNA, CDR2 YNFKEQ. With 5 bases removed from V and 5 bases from J, the gap between germline ends came to 15 bases.

The chain has TRBV5-6 and TRBJ2-3, with TRBD2 matching over 8 bases. CDR3 length: 17 amino acids. The germline V gene has CDR1 SGHDT and CDR2 YYEEEE. Germline trimming cut 0 bases from V and 6 bases from J; bases unmatched to any gene: 12. The chain's CDR3 is CASSLVPGTSGMDTQYF. CDR3 sequence (DNA): TGTGCCAGCAGCTTGGTTCCGGGGACTAGTGGTATGGATACGCAGTATTTT.

The V call is TRBV29-1, the J call TRBJ2-7; the D gene is possibly TRBD1 (5 bases). The V end lost 4 bases, the J end lost 7 bases, and 17 bases lay between the germline ends. Per the germline V gene, CDR1 is SQVTM and CDR2 is ANQGSEA. This CDR3 has 13 amino acids. The CDR3 reads CSVVNQGAMEQYF. In DNA form, the CDR3 reads TGCAGCGTTGTCAACCAGGGCGCTATGGAGCAGTACTTC.

The chain employs TRBV30 and TRBJ2-3, with 7 bases lining up with TRBD1. Germline values: CDR1 GTSNPN, CDR2 SVGIG (reference sequence). The CDR3 covers 17 residues. With V trimmed by 4 bases and J by 0 bases, 13 bases remained unmatched. The CDR3 DNA follows: TGTGCCTGGATCAAGCCGGGACAGAGCCCTAGCACAGATACGCAGTATTTT. It is translated as CAWIKPGQSPSTDTQYF.